This TCR beta chain was profiled in a study of blood T cell repertoires in COVID-19. Study-wide context: Samples taken during acute and convalescent COVID-19 were collected in the United States, Italy and Spain. T cells, B-cell-depleted T cells, or PBMCs provided the cDNA or gDNA that served as material.

Within the sample, this clone is medium-sized. In the authors' workflow: Reference gene primer amplification gave estimated nucleated cell counts. Profiled with immunoSEQ multiplex PCR; TCRdb holds only in-frame clones, not every one. That table supplies the V and J calls and clone size; D and trimming were determined from the DNA. The sample yields around 70,000 clones, approximately 80% seen once. The CDR3 is 12 residues long. V lost 3 bases and J 7 bases, leaving 7 bases between the germline ends. Sequences were obtained from peripheral blood. The chain couples TRBV12-3 or TRBV12-4 to TRBJ1-5; no reliable D call. The sequence was collected from a woman aged 55-69 years with acute or convalescent COVID-19. CDR3 bases: TGTGCCAGCAGTTTGGAGCACCAGCCCCAGCATTTT. Its translation is CASSLEHQPQHF.